A selection of T cell receptor beta chains follows, all from one sample in a study of OX40 agonist ivuxolimab in advanced cancers. Using immunoSEQ multiplex PCR, the repertoire was profiled, and TCRdb retains in-frame clones only, with some absent. The table records over 70,000 clones, roughly 91% of them present only once. The sample consisted of CD4+ or CD8+ T cells sorted from blood, taken in a trial of the OX40 agonist ivuxolimab. Every receptor here comes from an adult with an advanced solid tumor such as melanoma, head and neck, liver or kidney cancer. Each CDR3 is given without its conserved first and last residue. D genes are given only for firm matches. Rows may omit the clone size; those that give it use once, few, many or a size class.

V gene: TRBV9
D gene: TRBD2
clone size: .
CDR3 length: 13
J gene: TRBJ2-1
CDR3 protein: ASSLAGGPYNEQF

V gene: TRBV7-9
D gene: .
clone size: once
CDR3 length: 16
J gene: TRBJ2-2
CDR3 protein: ASSPPGDKAGGTGELF

V gene: TRBV2
D gene: TRBD1
clone size: .
CDR3 length: 14
J gene: TRBJ2-7
CDR3 protein: ASSDPGTVPGYEQY

V gene: TRBV7-2
D gene: TRBD1
clone size: .
CDR3 length: 13
J gene: TRBJ1-2
CDR3 protein: ASSLADREPYGYT

V gene: TRBV27
D gene: .
clone size: .
CDR3 length: 11
J gene: TRBJ2-7
CDR3 protein: ASSPDNAHEQY

V gene: TRBV10-3
D gene: TRBD1
clone size: .
CDR3 length: 13
J gene: TRBJ1-2
CDR3 protein: AISDPSRGEAGYT

V gene: TRBV11-2
D gene: .
clone size: .
CDR3 length: 10
J gene: TRBJ2-7
CDR3 protein: ASSGGTYEQY

V gene: TRBV5-4
D gene: TRBD2
clone size: .
CDR3 length: 17
J gene: TRBJ2-7
CDR3 protein: ASSWDWTSGEKSPYEQY

V gene: TRBV27
D gene: .
clone size: .
CDR3 length: 12
J gene: TRBJ1-1
CDR3 protein: ASSFNGRGPEAF

V gene: TRBV7-9
D gene: .
clone size: .
CDR3 length: 12
J gene: TRBJ2-3
CDR3 protein: ASSTEGSTDTQY

V gene: TRBV9
D gene: TRBD1
clone size: .
CDR3 length: 12
J gene: TRBJ1-5
CDR3 protein: ASSVGGGDQPQH

V gene: TRBV18
D gene: .
clone size: .
CDR3 length: 17
J gene: TRBJ1-4
CDR3 protein: ASSLEGTVIFGGDEKLF

V gene: TRBV2
D gene: TRBD2
clone size: .
CDR3 length: 9
J gene: TRBJ2-5
CDR3 protein: ASSEARGKY

V gene: TRBV4-1
D gene: TRBD1
clone size: .
CDR3 length: 15
J gene: TRBJ1-2
CDR3 protein: ASSQDPGTGGGYGYT

V gene: TRBV11-2
D gene: TRBD2
clone size: .
CDR3 length: 14
J gene: TRBJ2-7
CDR3 protein: ASSPGVAGGTYEQY

V gene: TRBV2
D gene: .
clone size: .
CDR3 length: 12
J gene: TRBJ1-2
CDR3 protein: ASSVGGANYGYT

V gene: TRBV9
D gene: TRBD2
clone size: .
CDR3 length: 15
J gene: TRBJ2-1
CDR3 protein: ASSLNAGLAAYNEQF

V gene: TRBV4-1
D gene: .
clone size: .
CDR3 length: 15
J gene: TRBJ2-1
CDR3 protein: ASSRSQGSPAYNEQF

V gene: TRBV27
D gene: TRBD1
clone size: .
CDR3 length: 15
J gene: TRBJ1-2
CDR3 protein: ASSFITRTGGHYGYT

V gene: TRBV4-1
D gene: .
clone size: .
CDR3 length: 15
J gene: TRBJ2-6
CDR3 protein: ASSQDGTPSGANVLT

V gene: TRBV7-2
D gene: .
clone size: .
CDR3 length: 12
J gene: TRBJ2-5
CDR3 protein: ASSLQGTEETQY

V gene: TRBV2
D gene: .
clone size: few
CDR3 length: 10
J gene: TRBJ2-7
CDR3 protein: ASSQDSYEQY

V gene: TRBV29-1
D gene: TRBD1
clone size: .
CDR3 length: 13
J gene: TRBJ2-1
CDR3 protein: SVPMGQSSYNEQF